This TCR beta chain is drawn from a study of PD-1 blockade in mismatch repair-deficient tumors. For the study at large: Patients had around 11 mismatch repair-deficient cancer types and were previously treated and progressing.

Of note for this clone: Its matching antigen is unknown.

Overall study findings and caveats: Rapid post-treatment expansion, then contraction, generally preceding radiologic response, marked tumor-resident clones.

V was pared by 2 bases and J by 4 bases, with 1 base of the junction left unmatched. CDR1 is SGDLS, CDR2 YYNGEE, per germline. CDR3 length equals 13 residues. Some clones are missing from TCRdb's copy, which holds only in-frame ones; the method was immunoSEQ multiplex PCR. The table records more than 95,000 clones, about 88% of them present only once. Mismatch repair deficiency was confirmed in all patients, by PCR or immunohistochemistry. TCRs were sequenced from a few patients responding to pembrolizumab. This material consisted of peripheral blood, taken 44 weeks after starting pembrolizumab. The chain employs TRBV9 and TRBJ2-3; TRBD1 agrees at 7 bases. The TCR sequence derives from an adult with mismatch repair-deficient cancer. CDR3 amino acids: CASSVRGSDTQYF. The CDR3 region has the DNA TGTGCCAGCAGCGTCAGGGGGTCAGATACGCAGTATTTT.